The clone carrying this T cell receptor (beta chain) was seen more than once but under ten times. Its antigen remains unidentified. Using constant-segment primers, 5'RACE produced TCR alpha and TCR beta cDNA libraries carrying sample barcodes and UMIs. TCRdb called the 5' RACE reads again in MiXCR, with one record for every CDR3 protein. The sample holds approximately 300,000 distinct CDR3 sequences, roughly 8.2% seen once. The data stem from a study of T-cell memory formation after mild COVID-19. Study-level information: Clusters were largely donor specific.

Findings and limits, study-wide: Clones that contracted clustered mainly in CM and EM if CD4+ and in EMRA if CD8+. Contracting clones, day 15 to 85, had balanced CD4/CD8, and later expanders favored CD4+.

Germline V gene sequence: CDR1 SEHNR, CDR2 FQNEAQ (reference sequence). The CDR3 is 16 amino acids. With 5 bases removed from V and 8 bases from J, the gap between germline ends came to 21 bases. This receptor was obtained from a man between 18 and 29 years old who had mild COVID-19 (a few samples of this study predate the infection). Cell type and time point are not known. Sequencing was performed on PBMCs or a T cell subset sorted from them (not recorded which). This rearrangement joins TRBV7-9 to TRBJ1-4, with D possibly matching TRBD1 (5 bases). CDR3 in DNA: TGTGCCAGCAGCCTCCGGGGGACTCCTGGGAGGGAAAAACTGTTTTTT. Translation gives CASSLRGTPGREKLFF. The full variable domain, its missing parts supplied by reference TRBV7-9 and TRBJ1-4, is DTGVSQNPRHKITKRGQNVTFRCDPISEHNRLYWYRQTLGQGPEFLTYFQNEAQLEKSRLLSDRFSAERPKGSFSTLEIQRTEQGDSAMYLCASSLRGTPGREKLFFGSGTQLSVL.